A single sample gave rise to the 4 T cell receptor beta chains below, sequenced in a study of tissue T cells after allogeneic stem cell transplantation. TCRdb's copy holds only in-frame clones and misses some; the assay was immunoSEQ multiplex PCR. There are roughly 51,000 clones in the sample; around 70% occur only once, and 0.55% lies in the top ten. The source material was sorted cells pooled from one or two spleens. The receptors here all came from a pool of C57BL/6 mice in good health.

As regards this clone: Mouse gene names apply. The CDR3 is cut off 1 residue early in the read; its end comes from the germline J gene. V gene TRBV3 combines with J gene TRBJ2-2; TRBD2 agrees at 13 bases. This CDR3 region has 16 residues. In germline, CDR1 is SNHLY, CDR2 FYNGKV (reference sequence). V was clipped by 5 bases and J by 3 bases; unmatched bases: 3. This CDR3 is CASSPGLGGDTGQLYF. The sequenced part of the CDR3 DNA is TGTGCCAGCAGCCCGGGACTGGGGGGGGACACCGGGCAGCTCTAC.

Worth noting for this clone: These gene names are mouse names. The read ends 1 residue early relative to the CDR3; the germline J gene fills the gap. This chain uses TRBV3 with TRBJ2-5; TRBD2 matches at 8 bases. Trimming took 4 bases from V and 6 from J; bases not matched to a gene: 6. Germline lookup yields CDR1 SNHLY and CDR2 FYNGKV (reference sequence). This CDR3 is 14 amino acids long. The sequenced part of the CDR3 DNA is TGTGCCAGCAGCTCGGGGGGGGCGCTGGACACCCAGTAC. This gives the protein CASSSGGALDTQY. The whole CDR3 sequence is CASSSGGALDTQYF.

In the case of this clone: Gene and germline names: mouse. Coverage ceases 1 residue before the CDR3 finishes, and the germline J gene fills in the end. The genes are TRBV20 and TRBJ1-4, with D uncertain. V shed 0 bases and J shed 0 bases, with 11 bases lying between them. CDR1 and CDR2 from the germline V gene are GFQATS and STVNSAI. The CDR3 has 16 residues. CDR3 bases read: TGTGGTGCTAGGGATCACCCACAAATTTCCAACGAAAGATTATTT. This gives the protein CGARDHPQISNERLF. The full CDR3 sequence reads CGARDHPQISNERLFF.

Concerning this clone itself: The germline and genes are mouse ones. The CDR3 end lies 1 residue beyond the end of the read and is filled in from the germline J gene. The gene calls are TRBV14 and TRBJ2-2; 8 bases match TRBD2. V lost 8 bases to trimming and J lost 4 bases; unmatched junction nucleotides: 10. Germline V gene lookup returns CDR1 SGHDT and CDR2 FRDEAV. The CDR3 has 15 amino acids. CDR3 amino acids: CASAGGGAGTGQLYF. Partial CDR3 DNA: TGTGCCAGTGCGGGGGGGGGCGCTGGCACCGGGCAGCTCTAC. Full variable domain (rest looked up from reference TRBV14 and TRBJ2-2): EAGVTQSPRYAVLQEGQAVSFWCDPISGHDTLYWYQQPRDQGPQLLVYFRDEAVIDNSQLPSDRFSAVRPKGTNSTLKIQSAKQGDTATYLCASAGGGAGTGQLYFGEGSKLTVL.